This TCR beta chain came from a study of blood T cell repertoires in COVID-19. Study-level background: Specimens from acute and convalescent COVID-19 originated in the United States, Italy and Spain. From T cells, B-cell-depleted T cells, or PBMCs came the material, which was cDNA or gDNA.

As originally analysed: Estimated nucleated cell counts came from reference gene primer amplification. Using immunoSEQ multiplex PCR, the repertoire was profiled, and TCRdb retains in-frame clones only, with some absent. Clone size and V and J calls were adopted from that table, with D and trimming inferred from the DNA. The sample includes some 250,000 clones, roughly 80% of them seen just once. The sequenced sample was peripheral blood. The origin of this receptor is a young woman with acute or convalescent COVID-19.

In DNA, the CDR3 is TGTGCCGGAGGGAGCTGGGGCACTGAAGCTTTCTTT. It codes for CAGGSWGTEAFF. This rearrangement joins TRBV30 to TRBJ1-1; the D is unclear. Germline-derived CDR1 and CDR2 are GTSNPN and SVGIG (reference sequence). Trimming took 8 bases from V and 4 from J, leaving 14 bases between them. The CDR3 sequence is 12 residues long.